These 6 T cell receptor beta chains were sequenced from one sample in a study of blood T cell repertoires in COVID-19. The protocol was immunoSEQ multiplex PCR, while the TCRdb copy is restricted to in-frame clones and leaves out a portion. The sample lists 250,000 or so clones; approximately 83% were seen once. What was sequenced was PBMCs or T cells enriched from blood (not recorded which). All receptors derive from a woman in her fifties or sixties who had recovered from COVID-19.

This chain joins TRBV5-1 and TRBJ2-1; TRBD1 matches 8 bases. The trim removed 4 bases at V and 5 bases at J, leaving 11 bases unmatched. This CDR3 spans 16 amino acids. Germline V gives CDR1 SGHRS, CDR2 YFSETQ. CDR3 sequence (DNA): TGCGCCAGCAGCCCTACCGGGACAGGATATGACAATGAGCAGTTCTTC. This gives the protein CASSPTGTGYDNEQFF. Together with reference TRBV5-1 and TRBJ2-1, the CDR3 gives the full variable domain: KAGVTQTPRYLIKTRGQQVTLSCSPISGHRSVSWYQQTPGQGLQFLFEYFSETQRNKGNFPGRFSGRQFSNSRSEMNVSTLELGDSALYLCASSPTGTGYDNEQFFGPGTRLTVL.

The V and J genes are TRBV15 and TRBJ1-1; possibly TRBD1 for D (6 bases). The V end lost 9 bases, the J end lost 1 base, and 12 bases lay between the germline ends. The CDR3 extends over 13 amino acids. Germline V gene sequence: CDR1 LNHNV, CDR2 YYDKDF (reference sequence). CDR3: CATTQGRNTEAFF. In DNA, the CDR3 is TGTGCCACTACACAGGGAAGGAACACTGAAGCTTTCTTT.

J is TRBJ2-1 and V is TRBV15; 11 bases line up with TRBD2. Per germline, CDR1 LNHNV and CDR2 YYDKDF (reference sequence). V shed 4 bases, J shed 7 bases, and the junction held 15 bases outside the gene matches. The CDR3 covers 18 residues. The CDR3 sequence: CATSTRYSRGLADNEQFF. The CDR3 region has the DNA TGTGCCACCAGCACTCGATATTCCCGGGGACTAGCGGATAATGAGCAGTTCTTC. The full variable domain, with the rest looked up from reference TRBV15 and TRBJ2-1, is DAMVIQNPRYQVTQFGKPVTLSCSQTLNHNVMYWYQQKSSQAPKLLFHYYDKDFNNEADTPDNFQSRRPNTSFCFLDIRSPGLGDTAMYLCATSTRYSRGLADNEQFFGPGTRLTVL.

This chain joins TRBV7-9 and TRBJ1-3; D not certain. V lost 1 base and J 7 bases, leaving 8 bases between the germline ends. Germline V lookup: CDR1 SEHNR, CDR2 FQNEAQ (reference sequence). CDR3 length: 13 amino acids. DNA for the CDR3: TGTGCCAGCAGCTTAGATCCCCGGAACACCATATATTTT. Its protein product is CASSLDPRNTIYF.

V gene TRBV5-1 combines with J gene TRBJ2-7; possible D gene TRBD1, 6 bases. The CDR3 is 16 residues long. V lost 0 bases, J lost 9 bases, and 22 bases lay in between. Germline V gene lookup returns CDR1 SGHRS and CDR2 YFSETQ. CDR3 residues: CASSLGLSGAGVVQYF. As DNA, the CDR3 is TGCGCCAGCAGCTTGGGGTTGTCAGGGGCAGGGGTGGTGCAGTACTTC.

This clone was found many times. This chain joins TRBV10-3 and TRBJ1-2; 7 bases map to TRBD1. V shed 4 bases and J 8 bases; nucleotides not matched to a gene: 10. Germline lookup yields CDR1 ENHRY and CDR2 SYGVKD. This CDR3 spans 14 amino acids. Here the CDR3 reads CAISGDRIAYGYTF. For the CDR3, the DNA is TGTGCCATCAGTGGGGACAGAATTGCCTACGGCTACACCTTC.